This entry lists 10 T cell receptor beta chains sequenced from one sample in a study of identical twins. In TCRdb, the 5' RACE reads were re-called with MiXCR into one record per CDR3 protein. Here the sample spans fewer than 650,000 distinct CDR3 sequences, 9% to 10% being singletons. The sample was also reused in another study, on yellow fever vaccine responses in identical twins.

Sequencing was performed on PBMCs. The receptors were sampled from a young woman in good health.

This clonotype was picked up a small number of times. The chain couples TRBV12-3 or TRBV12-4 to TRBJ2-7; TRBD2 might be the D (7 bases). Trimming removed 3 bases from V and 3 bases from J, with 18 bases in between. CDR3 length equals 16 residues. Here the CDR3 reads CASSFEGSGGHYEQYF. CDR3 nucleotides: TGTGCCAGCAGTTTCGAAGGGTCCGGGGGGCACTACGAGCAGTACTTC.

This clonotype was counted a few times. The CDR3 loop is CASRNPPGNSEQFF. CDR3 DNA: TGCGCCAGCAGGAACCCCCCCGGGAACTCCGAGCAGTTCTTC. This chain connects TRBV5-1 to TRBJ2-1; D is possibly TRBD2 (5 bases). Germline V gene sequence: CDR1 SGHRS, CDR2 YFSETQ. The germline V and J ends were trimmed by 5 bases and 10 bases, with 19 bases remaining between them. The CDR3 spans 14 residues.

This clonotype has just a few counts. This chain links TRBV6-2 or TRBV6-3 with TRBJ2-7; tentative D call: TRBD2 (6 bases). The ends were cut back, 3 bases at V and 2 bases at J, with 14 bases in the middle. The CDR3 consists of 15 residues. Germline V gene lookup returns CDR1 MNHEY and CDR2 SVGEGT. Here the CDR3 DNA reads TGTGCCAGCAGTTATGTGCGGGATCCCCCCTACGAGCAGTACTTC. As protein: CASSYVRDPPYEQYF.

This clonotype has more than one count but fewer than ten. This rearrangement joins TRBV30 to TRBJ2-7; TRBD1 or TRBD2 may be the D gene (5 bases each). Germline V gene lookup returns CDR1 GTSNPN and CDR2 SVGIG (reference sequence). The CDR3 is 12 residues long. V was cut by 3 bases and J by 4 bases, with 10 bases left in between. CDR3 coding DNA: TGTGCCTGGAGAGAGGGGACGTACGAGCAGTACTTC. Encoded protein: CAWREGTYEQYF.

The table lists this clonotype with a few counts. CDR3 nucleotides: TGTGCCAGCAGCTTGCTCGACAGGGACCGCGTCTACGAGCAGTACTTC. As protein: CASSLLDRDRVYEQYF. The rearrangement joins TRBV5-6 to TRBJ2-7, with TRBD1 matching over 7 bases. The CDR3 contains 16 residues. Trimming cost V 1 base and J 3 bases; bases outside gene matches: 10. Germline CDR1 SGHDT, CDR2 YYEEEE.

This clonotype was seen a few times. CDR3 DNA sequence: TGCGCCAGCAGCCAAGTCGGCGGGGGACTAGGGACCTACGAGCAGTACTTC. Its protein is CASSQVGGGLGTYEQYF. The rearrangement uses TRBV4-3 and TRBJ2-7; 8 nucleotides align to TRBD2. V shed 1 base and J 2 bases; nucleotides not matched to a gene: 10. Germline CDR1 reads LGHNA; CDR2 reads YSLEER. The CDR3 covers 17 residues.

A remark on this clonotype: The germline gene is not matched at one end of the junction; a read error may be the cause. The chain is built from TRBV7-7 and TRBJ2-1; a weak D match, TRBD1 (6 bases). CDR1 SSHAT and CDR2 FNYEAQ come from the germline V gene (reference sequence). This CDR3 has 13 amino acids. The CDR3 coding sequence is TGTGCTAGCAGCATGTCAGGGGCCCTAGAGCAGTTCTTC. Translating gives CASSMSGALEQFF.

This chain links TRBV3-1 with TRBJ2-6; TRBD1 might be the D (6 bases). This CDR3 is built from 16 residues. Between the trimmed V and J ends, which lost 2 bases and 9 bases, there was a span of 17 bases. CDR1 and CDR2 from the germline V gene are LGHDT and YNNKEL (reference sequence). The CDR3 DNA sequence: TGTGCCAGCAGCCAACGCAGGGGACCCAAGGGCAACGTCCTGACTTTC. Translation: CASSQRRGPKGNVLTF.

This clonotype has a count of ten or more. DNA for the CDR3: TGCGCCAGCAGCTCCCGGACTAGCGGGAACACCGGGGAGCTGTTTTTT. As protein: CASSSRTSGNTGELFF. This chain uses TRBV5-1 with TRBJ2-2, with TRBD2 matching over 10 bases. Germline values: CDR1 SGHRS, CDR2 YFSETQ. The V segment lost 3 bases and the J segment 1 base; nucleotides outside the gene matches: 3. This CDR3 comprises 16 residues.

The chain employs TRBV5-5 and TRBJ2-7, with 7 bases matching TRBD2. CDR3 size: 14 residues. Trimming took 7 bases from V and 4 from J; bases not matched to a gene: 11. CDR1 is SGHKS, CDR2 YYEKEE, per germline (reference sequence). The CDR3 DNA reads TGTGCCAGCGGGCCCGGGAGGAGCTATTACGAGCAGTACTTC. This translates into CASGPGRSYYEQYF.